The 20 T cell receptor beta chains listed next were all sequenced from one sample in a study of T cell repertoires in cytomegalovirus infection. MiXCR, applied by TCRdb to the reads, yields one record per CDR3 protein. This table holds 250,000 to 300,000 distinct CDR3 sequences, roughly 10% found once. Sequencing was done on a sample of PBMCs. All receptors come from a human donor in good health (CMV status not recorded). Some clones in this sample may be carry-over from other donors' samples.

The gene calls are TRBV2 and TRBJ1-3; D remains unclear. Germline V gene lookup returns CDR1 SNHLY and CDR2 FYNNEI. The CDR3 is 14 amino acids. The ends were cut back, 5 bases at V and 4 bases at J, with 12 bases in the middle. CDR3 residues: CASSSGSQGNTIYF. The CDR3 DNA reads TGTGCCAGCAGTTCCGGGAGCCAGGGAAACACCATATATTTT.

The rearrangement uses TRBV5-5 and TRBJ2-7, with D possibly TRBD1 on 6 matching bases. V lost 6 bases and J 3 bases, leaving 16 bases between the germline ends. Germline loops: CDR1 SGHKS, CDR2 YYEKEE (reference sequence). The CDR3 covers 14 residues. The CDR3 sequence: CASNFPTGDYEQYF. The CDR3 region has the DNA TGTGCCAGCAATTTCCCGACAGGAGACTACGAGCAGTACTTC.

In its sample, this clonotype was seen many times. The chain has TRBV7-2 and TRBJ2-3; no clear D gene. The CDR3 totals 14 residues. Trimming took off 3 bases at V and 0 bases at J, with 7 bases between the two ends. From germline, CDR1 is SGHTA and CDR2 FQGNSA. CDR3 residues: CASSFGPSTDTQYF. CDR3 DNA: TGTGCCAGCAGCTTCGGCCCTAGCACAGATACGCAGTATTTT. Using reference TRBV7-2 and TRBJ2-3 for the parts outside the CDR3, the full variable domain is GAGVSQSPSNKVTEKGKDVELRCDPISGHTALYWYRQSLGQGLEFLIYFQGNSAPDKSGLPSDRFSAERTGGSVSTLTIQRTQQEDSAVYLCASSFGPSTDTQYFGPGTRLTVL.

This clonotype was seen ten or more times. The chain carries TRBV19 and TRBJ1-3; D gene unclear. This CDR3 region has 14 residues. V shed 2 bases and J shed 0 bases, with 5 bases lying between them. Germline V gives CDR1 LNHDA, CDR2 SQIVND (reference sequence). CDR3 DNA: TGTGCCAGTAGTATACCGGGCTCTGGAAACACCATATATTTT. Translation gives CASSIPGSGNTIYF.

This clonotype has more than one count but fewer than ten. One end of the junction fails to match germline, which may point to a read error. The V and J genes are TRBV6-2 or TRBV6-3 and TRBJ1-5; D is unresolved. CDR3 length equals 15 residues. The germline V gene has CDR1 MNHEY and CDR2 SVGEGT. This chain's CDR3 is CASRYLRAINQPQHF. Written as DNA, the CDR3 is TGTGCCAGCAGGTACTTGAGGGCGATCAATCAGCCCCAGCATTTT.

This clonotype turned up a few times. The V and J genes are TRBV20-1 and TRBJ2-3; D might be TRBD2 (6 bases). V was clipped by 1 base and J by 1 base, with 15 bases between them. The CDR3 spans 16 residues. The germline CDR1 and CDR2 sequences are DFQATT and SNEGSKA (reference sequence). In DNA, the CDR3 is TGCAGTGCTAGAGTGCTTTCCGGAGGGGGCACAGATACGCAGTATTTT. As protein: CSARVLSGGGTDTQYF.

The CDR3 sequence is CASSIAGRNQPQHF. CDR3 in DNA: TGTGCCAGTAGTATAGCAGGGAGAAATCAGCCCCAGCATTTT. The V call is TRBV19, the J call TRBJ1-5, with D tentatively TRBD1 (5 bases). Germline V gene data show CDR1 as LNHDA and CDR2 as SQIVND (reference sequence). Trimming removed 1 base at V and 4 bases at J, with 8 bases between. CDR3 length: 14 amino acids.

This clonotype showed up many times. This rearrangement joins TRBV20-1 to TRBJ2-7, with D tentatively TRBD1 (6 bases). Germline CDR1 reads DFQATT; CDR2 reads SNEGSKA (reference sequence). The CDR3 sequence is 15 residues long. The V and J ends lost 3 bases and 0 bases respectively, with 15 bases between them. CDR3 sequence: CSASPIYRVSYEQYF. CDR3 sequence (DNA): TGCAGTGCTAGTCCCATCTACAGGGTCTCCTACGAGCAGTACTTC.

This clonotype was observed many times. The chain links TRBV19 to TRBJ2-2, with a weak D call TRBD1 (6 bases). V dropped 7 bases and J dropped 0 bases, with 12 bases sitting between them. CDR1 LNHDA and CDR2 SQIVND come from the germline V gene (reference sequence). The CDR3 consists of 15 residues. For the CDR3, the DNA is TGTGCCAGTACCCCGGGACACCCGAACACCGGGGAGCTGTTTTTT. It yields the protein CASTPGHPNTGELFF.

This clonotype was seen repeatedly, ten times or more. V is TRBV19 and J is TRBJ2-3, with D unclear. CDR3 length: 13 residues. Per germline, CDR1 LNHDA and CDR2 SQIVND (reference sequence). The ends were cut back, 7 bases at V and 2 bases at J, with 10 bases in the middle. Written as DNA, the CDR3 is TGTGCCAGTAAGGCCGCCAACACAGATACGCAGTATTTT. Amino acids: CASKAANTDTQYF. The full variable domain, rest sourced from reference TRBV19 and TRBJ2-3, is DGGITQSPKYLFRKEGQNVTLSCEQNLNHDAMYWYRQDPGQGLRLIYYSQIVNDFQKGDIAEGYSVSREKKESFPLTVTSAQKNPTAFYLCASKAANTDTQYFGPGTRLTVL.

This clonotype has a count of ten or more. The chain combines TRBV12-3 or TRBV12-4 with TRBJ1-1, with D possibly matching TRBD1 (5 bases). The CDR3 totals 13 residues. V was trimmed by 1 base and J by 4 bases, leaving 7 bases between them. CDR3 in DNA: TGTGCCAGCAGTTTAGGGGGGGGCACTGAAGCTTTCTTT. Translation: CASSLGGGTEAFF.

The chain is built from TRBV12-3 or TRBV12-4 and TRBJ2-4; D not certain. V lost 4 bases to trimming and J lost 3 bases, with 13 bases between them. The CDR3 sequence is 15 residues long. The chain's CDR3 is CASSSSDYDKNIQYF. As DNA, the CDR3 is TGTGCCAGCAGTTCCTCGGATTATGACAAAAACATTCAGTACTTC.

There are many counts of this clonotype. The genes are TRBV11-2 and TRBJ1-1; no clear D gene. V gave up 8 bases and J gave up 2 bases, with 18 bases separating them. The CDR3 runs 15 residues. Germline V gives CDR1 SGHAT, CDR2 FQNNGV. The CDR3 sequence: CASQRASVANTEAFF. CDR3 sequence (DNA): TGTGCCAGCCAGAGGGCGTCGGTGGCCAACACTGAAGCTTTCTTT.

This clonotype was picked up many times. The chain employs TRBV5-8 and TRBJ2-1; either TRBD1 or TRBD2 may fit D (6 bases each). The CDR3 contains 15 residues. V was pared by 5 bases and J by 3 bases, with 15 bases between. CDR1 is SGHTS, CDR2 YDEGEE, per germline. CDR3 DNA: TGTGCCAGCAGTCATTTCGGGGGCCTCTACAATGAGCAGTTCTTC. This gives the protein CASSHFGGLYNEQFF.

The CDR3 DNA reads TGTGCCTGGAGTGTACTTTCATCCGGTCGCCCTGAAGCTTTCTTT. Residues: CAWSVLSSGRPEAFF. The chain employs TRBV30 and TRBJ1-1; the D is unclear. The germline V gene has CDR1 GTSNPN and CDR2 SVGIG (reference sequence). Trimming removed 0 bases from V and 6 bases from J, with 17 bases in between. The CDR3 has 15 amino acids.

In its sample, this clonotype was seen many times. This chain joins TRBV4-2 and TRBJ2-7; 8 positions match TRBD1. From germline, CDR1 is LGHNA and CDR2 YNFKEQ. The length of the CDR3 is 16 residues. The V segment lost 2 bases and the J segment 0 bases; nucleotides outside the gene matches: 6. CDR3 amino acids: CASSQRTGQGSYEQYF. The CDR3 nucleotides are TGTGCCAGCAGCCAAAGGACCGGACAGGGCTCCTACGAGCAGTACTTC.

The CDR3 loop reads CASSLGAGWNEQFF. In nucleotides, the CDR3 is TGTGCCAGCAGCTTAGGAGCGGGATGGAATGAGCAGTTCTTC. The chain uses TRBV7-2 and TRBJ2-1, with 7 bases aligning to TRBD2. This CDR3 is built from 14 residues. CDR1 and CDR2 from the germline V gene are SGHTA and FQGNSA. V shed 1 base and J 7 bases; nucleotides not matched to a gene: 4. Drawing the rest from reference TRBV7-2 and TRBJ2-1, the complete variable domain is GAGVSQSPSNKVTEKGKDVELRCDPISGHTALYWYRQSLGQGLEFLIYFQGNSAPDKSGLPSDRFSAERTGGSVSTLTIQRTQQEDSAVYLCASSLGAGWNEQFFGPGTRLTVL.

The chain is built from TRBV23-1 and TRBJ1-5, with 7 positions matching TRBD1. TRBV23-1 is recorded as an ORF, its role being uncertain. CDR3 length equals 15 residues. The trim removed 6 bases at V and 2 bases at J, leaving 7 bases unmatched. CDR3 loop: CASRPTGIGNQPQHF. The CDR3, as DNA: TGCGCCAGCAGACCGACAGGGATCGGCAATCAGCCCCAGCATTTT.

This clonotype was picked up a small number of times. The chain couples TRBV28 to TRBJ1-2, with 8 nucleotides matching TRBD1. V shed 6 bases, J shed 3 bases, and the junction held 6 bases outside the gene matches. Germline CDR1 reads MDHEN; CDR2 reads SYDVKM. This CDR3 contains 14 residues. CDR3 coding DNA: TGTGCCAGCAGAATTACAGGGGGAGACTATGGCTACACCTTC. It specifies CASRITGGDYGYTF.

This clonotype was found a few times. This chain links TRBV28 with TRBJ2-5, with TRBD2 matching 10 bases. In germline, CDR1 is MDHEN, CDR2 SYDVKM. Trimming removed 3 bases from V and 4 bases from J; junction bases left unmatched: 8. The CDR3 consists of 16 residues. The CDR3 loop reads CASSFRSGGASETQYF. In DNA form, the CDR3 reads TGTGCCAGCAGTTTTCGGAGCGGGGGGGCATCAGAGACCCAGTACTTC. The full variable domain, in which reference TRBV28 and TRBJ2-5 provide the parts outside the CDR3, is DVKVTQSSRYLVKRTGEKVFLECVQDMDHENMFWYRQDPGLGLRLIYFSYDVKMKEKGDIPEGYSVSREKKERFSLILESASTNQTSMYLCASSFRSGGASETQYFGPGTRLLVL.